This T cell receptor (beta chain) originates from a study of T cells after yellow fever vaccination. V was shortened by 3 bases and J by 7 bases, with 16 bases between the two germline ends. This CDR3 has 15 residues. CDR1 is SGHTA and CDR2 is FQGNSA in the germline V gene. This clonotype was seen a few times. The TCR cDNA carried a universal primer site and UMIs from 5'RACE template switching. TCRdb re-derived calls from the 5' RACE reads in MiXCR, one entry per CDR3 protein. The table has some 390,000 distinct CDR3 sequences, under 7.5% seen once. The sequence was collected from a man aged 25-40 years who received the YFV17D yellow fever vaccine. Sequencing used PBMCs, obtained 5 days after the yellow fever booster vaccination. The V and J genes are TRBV7-2 and TRBJ1-5; D possibly corresponds to TRBD1 (5 bases). The CDR3 loop reads CASSFARGWEQPQHF. The CDR3 DNA is TGTGCCAGCAGCTTTGCGAGGGGCTGGGAACAGCCCCAGCATTTT. The full variable domain, with the rest looked up from reference TRBV7-2 and TRBJ1-5, is GAGVSQSPSNKVTEKGKDVELRCDPISGHTALYWYRQSLGQGLEFLIYFQGNSAPDKSGLPSDRFSAERTGGSVSTLTIQRTQQEDSAVYLCASSFARGWEQPQHFGDGTRLSIL.